These 25 T cell receptor beta chains originate from one sample sequenced in a study of cytomegalovirus exposure and HLA in healthy donors. Primers for the PCR totalled 60 Vbeta and 13 Jbeta. The repertoire was sequenced with immunoSEQ multiplex PCR; TCRdb's copy has only in-frame clones and lacks some. Of around 69,000 clones listed, roughly two thirds were seen once; the top ten hold 7.6%. The source material was PBMCs. These receptors originate from a man aged 40-49 years in good health and CMV-seropositive.

The chain links TRBV7-6 to TRBJ2-2; a possible D gene is TRBD2 (5 bases). From germline, CDR1 is SGHVS and CDR2 FNYEAQ. V was pared by 2 bases and J by 6 bases, with 16 bases between. This CDR3 contains 16 residues. The CDR3 spells CASSLWSGNRAGELFF. As DNA, the CDR3 is TGTGCCAGCAGCTTATGGTCCGGGAACCGGGCCGGGGAGCTGTTTTTT. The entire variable domain, with the rest obtained from reference TRBV7-6 and TRBJ2-2, is as follows: GAGVSQSPRYKVTKRGQDVALRCDPISGHVSLYWYRQALGQGPEFLTYFNYEAQQDKSGLPNDRFSAERPEGSISTLTIQRTEQRDSAMYRCASSLWSGNRAGELFFGEGSRLTVL.

Sample share makes this clone medium-sized. This sequence joins TRBV2 and TRBJ2-3; no firm D call. Germline CDR1 and CDR2: SNHLY and FYNNEI. This CDR3 is built from 13 residues. The germline V and J ends were trimmed by 1 base and 2 bases, with 4 bases remaining between them. As DNA, the CDR3 is TGTGCCAGCAGTGAAGAATACACAGATACGCAGTATTTT. It translates to CASSEEYTDTQYF. The full variable domain, in which reference TRBV2 and TRBJ2-3 provide the parts outside the CDR3, is EPEVTQTPSHQVTQMGQEVILRCVPISNHLYFYWYRQILGQKVEFLVSFYNNEISEKSEIFDDQFSVERPDGSNFTLKIRSTKLEDSAMYFCASSEEYTDTQYFGPGTRLTVL.

The chain recombines TRBV11-2 with TRBJ1-6; D ambiguous. CDR3 size: 14 residues. V was pared by 11 bases and J by 5 bases, with 16 bases between. CDR1 is SGHAT and CDR2 is FQNNGV in the germline V gene. The CDR3 nucleotides read TGTGCCGTCTCGGGTGGCGGTAATAATTCACCCCTCCACTTT. This translates into CAVSGGGNNSPLHF.

The rearrangement joins TRBV19 to TRBJ2-5; D gene uncertain. Per the germline V gene, CDR1 is LNHDA and CDR2 is SQIVND (reference sequence). Trimming took off 3 bases at V and 0 bases at J, with 2 bases between the two ends. The CDR3 contains 12 residues. The DNA for the CDR3 is TGTGCCAGTAGTATCAACCAAGAGACCCAGTACTTC. Protein sequence: CASSINQETQYF.

This rearrangement joins TRBV6-5 to TRBJ1-2; D perhaps matches TRBD1 (5 bases). V lost 6 bases, J lost 4 bases, and 12 bases lay in between. The CDR3 is 13 amino acids. Germline-derived CDR1 and CDR2 are MNHEY and SVGAGI. The CDR3 spells CASRRQQTYGYTF. Written as DNA, the CDR3 is TGTGCCAGCAGGAGACAGCAAACCTATGGCTACACCTTC.

This chain joins TRBV5-1 and TRBJ2-7, with a tentative D call TRBD1 (6 bases). In germline, CDR1 is SGHRS, CDR2 YFSETQ. This CDR3 contains 13 residues. Deletions cut 6 bases from V and 5 bases from J, with 15 bases between. CDR3 nucleotide sequence: TGCGCCAGCAACAGGGACGGGTCCAACGAGCAGTACTTC. This codes for CASNRDGSNEQYF.

The V and J genes are TRBV6-1 and TRBJ1-5; D unclear. Trimming removed 2 bases from V and 0 bases from J, with 14 bases in between. Germline V lookup: CDR1 MNHNS, CDR2 SASEGT. There are 17 residues in the CDR3. The CDR3, as DNA: TGTGCCAGCAGTGAACTTACCCAGTTTTATAGCAATCAGCCCCAGCATTTT. This encodes CASSELTQFYSNQPQHF.

The chain joins TRBV29-1 to TRBJ2-1, with TRBD2 as a possible D gene (6 bases). Trimming cost V 6 bases and J 6 bases, with 21 bases left between them. Germline CDR1 reads SQVTM; CDR2 reads ANQGSEA. The CDR3 extends over 15 amino acids. The CDR3 DNA reads as TGCAGCGTAACAACCCTCCCGGGAGTGGGCAATGAGCAGTTCTTC. It yields the protein CSVTTLPGVGNEQFF.

This chain uses TRBV5-1 with TRBJ2-3; TRBD1 agrees at 7 bases. V gave up 0 bases and J gave up 0 bases; unmatched junction bases: 10. In germline, CDR1 is SGHRS, CDR2 YFSETQ. This CDR3 has 18 residues. The CDR3 spells CASSLGQGSIRSTDTQYF. As DNA, the CDR3 is TGCGCCAGCAGCTTGGGACAGGGCTCCATCAGGAGCACAGATACGCAGTATTTT.

V is TRBV7-8 and J is TRBJ2-7; 8 nucleotides agree with TRBD1. The ends lost 5 bases at V and 4 bases at J; junction bases unmatched: 10. The germline V gene encodes CDR1 SGHVS and CDR2 FQNEAQ. The CDR3 is 15 residues long. The CDR3 bases are TGTGCCAGCAGCCCCAGGGGGCCCCAAGTGTACGAGCAGTACTTC. Encoded protein: CASSPRGPQVYEQYF.

This chain uses TRBV27 with TRBJ2-3; D call uncertain. This CDR3 has 14 amino acids. V shed 4 bases and J shed 6 bases, with 14 bases lying between them. Germline V gene lookup returns CDR1 MNHEY and CDR2 SMNVEV (reference sequence). CDR3 loop: CASSSLDSRDTQYF. The CDR3 coding sequence is TGTGCCAGCAGTTCATTGGATTCGCGGGATACGCAGTATTTT.

The rearrangement uses TRBV10-2 and TRBJ2-4; TRBD2 might be the D (7 bases). From germline, CDR1 is WSHSY and CDR2 SAAADI. Trimming pared 2 bases from V and 2 bases from J, leaving 16 bases between. The CDR3 is made up of 17 amino acids. CDR3 DNA: TGCGCCAGCAGTGAGCAAGTGGGGGGGGCGACCAAAAACATTCAGTACTTC. Encoded protein: CASSEQVGGATKNIQYF.

The chain joins TRBV6-5 to TRBJ1-1; D possibly corresponds to TRBD1 (5 bases). V lost 7 bases to trimming and J lost 0 bases, with 12 bases between them. CDR1 is MNHEY, CDR2 SVGAGI, per germline. The length of the CDR3 is 14 residues. The CDR3, as DNA: TGTGCCAGCACCAGCGGGGCGATGAACACTGAAGCTTTCTTT. This translates into CASTSGAMNTEAFF.

The V gene is TRBV5-1, the J gene TRBJ2-3; D unresolved. The CDR3 length is 15 residues. Germline V gene data show CDR1 as SGHRS and CDR2 as YFSETQ. Trimming cost V 0 bases and J 2 bases, with 10 bases left between them. In DNA form, the CDR3 reads TGCGCCAGCAGCTTGGTGGGCCGCACCACAGATACGCAGTATTTT. Translation gives CASSLVGRTTDTQYF.

The chain recombines TRBV7-3 with TRBJ1-1; 9 nucleotides match TRBD1. The CDR3 consists of 13 residues. Germline V gene lookup returns CDR1 SGHTA and CDR2 FQGTGA. The trim removed 1 base at V and 11 bases at J, leaving 5 bases unmatched. The CDR3 DNA reads as TGTGCCAGCAGCTTAAGTGGACAGGGGAGCGCTTTCTTT. Translating gives CASSLSGQGSAFF.

This rearrangement joins TRBV5-6 to TRBJ1-2; TRBD1 agrees at 7 bases. The CDR3 is 16 residues long. The J segment lost 4 bases and the V segment lost 2 bases, leaving 11 bases of the junction unmatched. Germline V lookup: CDR1 SGHDT, CDR2 YYEEEE. The CDR3 DNA reads TGTGCCAGCAGCTTCGGACAGGCCCCCATTCTCTATGGCTACACCTTC. This encodes CASSFGQAPILYGYTF.

On this clone itself: At one of its ends the junction is not consistent with the germline gene, which may arise from a read error. Other nucleotide sequences from this sample produce the same CDR3. The CDR3: CAWTGAGLSYNSPLHF. CDR3 sequence (DNA): TGTGCCTGGACCGGAGCCGGCCTCTCCTATAATTCCCCCCTCCACTTT. The chain couples TRBV30 to TRBJ1-6; D not certain. Germline V CDR1 and CDR2: GTSNPN, SVGIG (reference sequence). The CDR3 extends over 16 amino acids.

The rearrangement links TRBV10-3 to TRBJ1-5, with TRBD1 as a possible D gene (6 bases). V lost 8 bases and J 7 bases, leaving 15 bases between the germline ends. The CDR3 is 13 residues long. Germline V lookup: CDR1 ENHRY, CDR2 SYGVKD. The CDR3 DNA sequence: TGTGCCATCCGGGGGGAGGGGGGACAGCCCCAGCATTTT. Translating it yields CAIRGEGGQPQHF.

This CDR3 reads CASSLSDQETQYF. The CDR3 DNA is TGTGCCAGCAGCTTATCAGACCAAGAGACCCAGTACTTC. The V and J genes are TRBV7-8 and TRBJ2-5; D unclear. Trimming removed 2 bases from V and 0 bases from J, with 4 bases in between. The CDR3 consists of 13 residues. The germline V gene has CDR1 SGHVS and CDR2 FQNEAQ.

CDR3 in amino acids: CASSPRGGVNEKLFF. The CDR3 DNA is TGTGCCAGCAGCCCCCGAGGAGGGGTTAATGAAAAACTGTTTTTT. V and J are TRBV4-2 and TRBJ1-4; weak D call: TRBD1 (5 bases). The CDR3 spans 15 residues. Germline V gives CDR1 LGHNA, CDR2 YNFKEQ. V lost 4 bases and J 4 bases, leaving 13 bases between the germline ends.

V usage is TRBV29-1 and J usage is TRBJ1-1; 8 bases line up with TRBD1. This CDR3 has 14 amino acids. The V gene end was trimmed by 6 bases and the J gene end by 1 base; junction bases not matched to a gene: 7. Germline values: CDR1 SQVTM, CDR2 ANQGSEA. The CDR3: CSVDRTGKNTEAFF. The CDR3 DNA follows: TGCAGCGTCGACAGGACAGGGAAGAACACTGAAGCTTTCTTT.

The chain couples TRBV7-2 to TRBJ2-2, with 8 nucleotides matching TRBD1. This CDR3 comprises 14 residues. The J segment lost 7 bases and the V segment lost 5 bases, leaving 6 bases of the junction unmatched. Germline V gene data show CDR1 as SGHTA and CDR2 as FQGNSA. The chain's CDR3 is CASSTRTGNGELFF. The CDR3, as DNA: TGTGCCAGCAGCACTCGGACAGGGAACGGGGAGCTGTTTTTT.

The chain employs TRBV19 and TRBJ1-5; no clear D. This CDR3 has 12 amino acids. Germline V CDR1 and CDR2: LNHDA, SQIVND (reference sequence). V was trimmed by 9 bases and J by 5 bases, leaving 11 bases between them. The CDR3 nucleotides are TGTGCCAGCAGGCCTCATGATCAGCCCCAGCATTTT. Translating it yields CASRPHDQPQHF.

The chain joins TRBV7-8 to TRBJ2-7, with TRBD2 matching over 8 bases. Germline V lookup: CDR1 SGHVS, CDR2 FQNEAQ. The CDR3 loop spans 14 amino acids. V lost 3 bases, J lost 3 bases, and 4 bases stayed unmatched. DNA for the CDR3: TGTGCCAGCAGCTTCCACAGCGGGAGCTACGAGCAGTACTTC. It is translated as CASSFHSGSYEQYF.

The chain couples TRBV5-4 to TRBJ1-2, with a possible D match to TRBD1 (6 bases). In germline, CDR1 is SGHNT, CDR2 YYREEE (reference sequence). Trimming removed 0 bases at V and 5 bases at J, with 8 bases between. The CDR3 has 13 residues. CDR3 bases: TGTGCCAGCAGCTTGGACAGGGTTTATGGCTACACCTTC. Its translation: CASSLDRVYGYTF.